Listed below are T cell receptor beta chains from one sample, sequenced in a study of post-analysis software for immune sequencing data. TCRdb re-called the PCR reads through MiXCR, storing one row per CDR3 protein. The top ten hold about 11% of the sample, which has some 690,000 distinct CDR3 sequences, more than 50% seen once. Sequencing used blood. The receptor source for this set is a girl aged 2 to 10 with multiple sclerosis. CDR3s include the opening cysteine and the closing phenylalanine or tryptophan. A D gene is named only where the DNA matches it firmly. The size of a clone is reported for some rows only, either as once, few or many, or as a class for expanded clones.

-	TRBV7-2	TRBD2	TRBJ2-1	CASSLEGGLASDEQFF	TGTGCCAGCAGCTTAGAAGGGGGACTAGCTTCGGATGAGCAGTTCTTC
few	TRBV10-3	-	TRBJ2-3	CAISDPDSRTDTQYF	TGTGCCATCAGTGACCCCGACAGCCGCACAGATACGCAGTATTTT
-	TRBV20-1	TRBD1	TRBJ2-3	CSAEAGGMTDTQYF	TGCAGTGCTGAGGCAGGGGGAATGACAGATACGCAGTATTTT
few	TRBV27	TRBD1	TRBJ1-2	CASSTGQDVRYYGYTF	TGTGCCAGCAGTACCGGACAGGACGTGAGATACTATGGCTACACCTTC
few	TRBV20-1	TRBD2	TRBJ2-5	CSGGLAGGSGETQYF	TGCAGTGGGGGACTAGCGGGAGGTAGCGGTGAGACCCAGTACTTC
-	TRBV10-3	-	TRBJ1-5	CAISSGFEGQPQHF	TGTGCCATCAGTTCTGGGTTCGAAGGTCAGCCCCAGCATTTT
few	TRBV29-1	TRBD1	TRBJ1-2	CSVDPGQGYYGYTF	TGCAGCGTCGACCCGGGACAGGGGTACTATGGCTACACCTTC
-	TRBV7-9	-	TRBJ1-2	CASSLSPPTYGYTF	TGTGCCAGCAGCTTATCACCCCCTACATATGGCTACACCTTC
few	TRBV6-6	TRBD1	TRBJ2-1	CASSSRQGHEQFF	TGTGCCAGCAGTTCCCGACAGGGCCATGAGCAGTTCTTC
-	TRBV29-1	-	TRBJ2-5	CSVEGRLEETQYF	TGCAGCGTTGAAGGACGACTAGAAGAGACCCAGTACTTC
-	TRBV5-1	-	TRBJ2-5	CASSLGENRETQYF	TGCGCCAGCAGCTTGGGAGAAAATAGAGAGACCCAGTACTTC
-	TRBV7-9	-	TRBJ1-5	CASSLVSGDFGPQHF	TGTGCCAGCAGCTTAGTGTCAGGGGACTTTGGGCCCCAGCATTTT
few	TRBV20-1	-	TRBJ2-3	CSARGGDVTDTQYF	TGCAGTGCTAGAGGGGGGGACGTCACAGATACGCAGTATTTT
-	TRBV12-3/TRBV12-4	TRBD2	TRBJ2-7	CASSLGLAGIYEQYF	TGTGCCAGCAGTTTAGGGCTAGCGGGAATCTACGAGCAGTACTTC
-	TRBV2	TRBD1	TRBJ2-3	CASRKGQGTDTQYF	TGTGCCAGCAGGAAGGGACAGGGCACAGATACGCAGTATTTT
few	TRBV29-1	-	TRBJ2-1	CSVDRGHNEQFF	TGCAGCGTTGACAGGGGACACAATGAGCAGTTCTTC
few	TRBV20-1	-	TRBJ2-7	CSARVLGLGEQYF	TGCAGTGCTAGAGTTCTGGGCTTGGGGGAGCAGTACTTC
few	TRBV7-3	TRBD2	TRBJ2-1	CASSYRSGRYNEQFF	TGTGCCAGCAGCTATCGGAGCGGGAGGTACAATGAGCAGTTCTTC
-	TRBV10-3	-	TRBJ2-3	CAISAPHRALDTQYF	TGTGCCATCAGTGCCCCTCACAGGGCGTTGGATACGCAGTATTTT
-	TRBV5-1	TRBD1	TRBJ2-1	CASSRQGDYNEQFF	TGCGCCAGCAGCCGGCAGGGGGACTACAATGAGCAGTTCTTC
few	TRBV12-3/TRBV12-4	TRBD1	TRBJ2-1	CASSFRTGGNEQFF	TGTGCCAGCAGTTTCAGGACAGGGGGCAATGAGCAGTTCTTC
-	TRBV5-1	TRBD1	TRBJ1-1	CASSAGQGQDTEAFF	TGCGCCAGCAGCGCGGGACAGGGGCAAGACACTGAAGCTTTCTTT
-	TRBV20-1	-	TRBJ1-1	CSALRLEGRGFTEAFF	TGCAGTGCCCTTCGGCTGGAGGGAAGGGGCTTCACTGAAGCTTTCTTT
-	TRBV20-1	-	TRBJ2-7	CSAGDPSVSSYEQYF	TGCAGTGCGGGCGATCCTAGCGTTAGCTCCTACGAGCAGTACTTC
-	TRBV10-3	TRBD1	TRBJ2-7	CAISAGQGAYEQYF	TGTGCCATCAGTGCCGGACAGGGGGCCTACGAGCAGTACTTC
many	TRBV25-1	-	TRBJ2-5	CASSATAIQETQYF	TGTGCCAGCAGTGCGACAGCTATCCAAGAGACCCAGTACTTC
-	TRBV29-1	-	TRBJ1-1	CSVLNSHEAFF	TGCAGCGTTTTAAATTCCCATGAAGCTTTCTTT
many	TRBV24-1	TRBD2	TRBJ2-1	CATSDPKAGGPGNEQFF	TGTGCCACCAGTGATCCCAAAGCGGGAGGGCCGGGGAATGAGCAGTTCTTC
few	TRBV15	TRBD1	TRBJ2-3	CATSRDLGQVGQYF	TGTGCCACCAGCAGAGATCTAGGACAGGTCGGCCAGTATTTT
-	TRBV20-1	TRBD2	TRBJ2-1	CSARLAGKYNEQFF	TGCAGTGCTAGACTAGCGGGGAAGTACAATGAGCAGTTCTTC
few	TRBV25-1	TRBD2	TRBJ2-1	CASSDRSGRVRSYNEQFF	TGTGCCAGCAGTGATAGGAGCGGGAGAGTCAGGTCCTACAATGAGCAGTTCTTC
-	TRBV5-5	-	TRBJ2-1	CASSFLGVNEQFF	TGTGCCAGCAGCTTCCTCGGGGTGAATGAGCAGTTCTTC
-	TRBV20-1	-	TRBJ1-5	CSARTDNQPQHF	TGCAGTGCGAGGACTGATAATCAGCCCCAGCATTTT
once	TRBV6-1	-	TRBJ2-4	CASGNRGRAKNIQYF	TGTGCCAGCGGAAACCGTGGTAGAGCCAAAAACATTCAGTACTTC
-	TRBV29-1	-	TRBJ2-7	CSVAPTDSYEQYF	TGCAGCGTCGCCCCTACTGACTCCTACGAGCAGTACTTC
-	TRBV6-5	TRBD2	TRBJ2-1	CASTPNGGLDNEQFF	TGTGCCAGCACCCCAAACGGGGGGTTAGACAATGAGCAGTTCTTC
-	TRBV29-1	-	TRBJ2-7	CSVAPRARDEQYF	TGCAGCGTTGCCCCGAGGGCTCGGGACGAGCAGTACTTC
-	TRBV5-1	-	TRBJ2-5	CASSLADSSLQETQYF	TGCGCCAGCAGCCTAGCGGACAGCTCTCTTCAAGAGACCCAGTACTTC
-	TRBV7-2	-	TRBJ1-1	CASSDGLAEAFF	TGTGCCAGCAGCGACGGGTTGGCTGAAGCTTTCTTT
few	TRBV6-2/TRBV6-3	-	TRBJ2-1	CASRSGRGYNEQFF	TGTGCCAGCAGAAGTGGCAGGGGATACAATGAGCAGTTCTTC